A single sample gave rise to the 10 T cell receptor beta chains below, sequenced in a study of OX40 agonist ivuxolimab in advanced cancers. Sequenced by immunoSEQ multiplex PCR; TCRdb stores in-frame clones only, minus some. The sample holds 50,000 to 70,000 clones, roughly nine tenths seen once. The source material was CD4+ or CD8+ T cells sorted from blood, sampled in a trial of the OX40 agonist ivuxolimab. The source of these receptors is an adult with an advanced solid tumor such as melanoma, head and neck, liver or kidney cancer.

V is TRBV4-2 and J is TRBJ2-1; D remains unclear. The CDR3 extends over 15 amino acids. Trimming left V 0 bases short and J 9 bases short, with 15 bases between. Germline V gene data show CDR1 as LGHNA and CDR2 as YNFKEQ. This CDR3 is CASSQDQGGPREQFF. The CDR3, as DNA: TGTGCCAGCAGCCAAGATCAAGGTGGCCCGCGTGAGCAGTTCTTC.

The table lists this clone with a count of one. The chain joins TRBV27 to TRBJ2-7; 7 bases line up with TRBD2. This CDR3 contains 14 residues. Germline assignment: CDR1 MNHEY and CDR2 SMNVEV (reference sequence). Trimming took 3 bases from V and 3 from J; bases not matched to a gene: 5. The CDR3: CASSLGGENYEQYF. In DNA form, the CDR3 reads TGTGCCAGCAGTTTGGGAGGGGAAAACTACGAGCAGTACTTC.

The chain combines TRBV7-9 with TRBJ2-3; 10 bases line up with TRBD1. The V gene end was trimmed by 2 bases and the J gene end by 1 base; junction bases not matched to a gene: 6. Per germline, CDR1 SEHNR and CDR2 FQNEAQ (reference sequence). This CDR3 comprises 17 residues. The CDR3 here is CASSLTTGGLGTDTQYF. In nucleotides, the CDR3 is TGTGCCAGCAGCTTAACGACAGGGGGCCTCGGCACAGATACGCAGTATTTT.

This chain joins TRBV5-6 and TRBJ2-2, with D perhaps matching TRBD1 or TRBD2 (5 bases each). Germline values: CDR1 SGHDT, CDR2 YYEEEE. The V end lost 7 bases, the J end lost 4 bases, and 17 bases lay between the germline ends. This CDR3 has 15 residues. The CDR3 DNA is TGTGCCAGCTCCCCTGGTGGGGGAAGCACCGGGGAGCTGTTTTTT. Translating gives CASSPGGGSTGELFF.

This chain joins TRBV4-3 and TRBJ2-2, with D uncertain. The CDR3 length is 14 residues. The germline CDR1 and CDR2 sequences are LGHNA and YSLEER. The V gene lost 0 bases and the J gene lost 3 bases, with 5 bases spanning the gap. The chain's CDR3 is CASSQEAYTGELFF. The CDR3 nucleotides read TGCGCCAGCAGCCAAGAAGCCTACACCGGGGAGCTGTTTTTT.

The J gene is TRBJ1-5, the V gene TRBV19, with 8 bases identical to TRBD1. From germline, CDR1 is LNHDA and CDR2 SQIVND (reference sequence). V shed 6 bases, J shed 1 base, and the junction held 5 bases outside the gene matches. This CDR3 region has 15 residues. The chain's CDR3 is CASSRRQGSNQPQHF. CDR3 nucleotides: TGTGCCAGTAGCCGGAGACAGGGGAGCAATCAGCCCCAGCATTTT.

V and J are TRBV28 and TRBJ2-7, with D tentatively TRBD2 (7 bases). The germline gives CDR1 MDHEN, CDR2 SYDVKM. The CDR3 totals 14 residues. Trimming stripped 7 bases from V and 5 bases from J, with 18 bases between. The chain's CDR3 is CASTSRWEGDEQYF. The CDR3 bases are TGTGCCAGCACCTCCCGGTGGGAGGGGGACGAGCAGTACTTC. The whole variable domain, filled in from reference TRBV28 and TRBJ2-7, reads DVKVTQSSRYLVKRTGEKVFLECVQDMDHENMFWYRQDPGLGLRLIYFSYDVKMKEKGDIPEGYSVSREKKERFSLILESASTNQTSMYLCASTSRWEGDEQYFGPGTRLTVT.

The rearrangement links TRBV4-3 to TRBJ1-3; no clear D gene. The germline V gene encodes CDR1 LGHNA and CDR2 YSLEER. This CDR3 is 15 amino acids long. Trimming pared 1 base from V and 4 bases from J, leaving 11 bases between. In DNA form, the CDR3 reads TGCGCCAGCAGCCAAGTATCCCAGCTGGGAAACACCATATATTTT. Its translation: CASSQVSQLGNTIYF.

J is TRBJ1-2 and V is TRBV2; 7 bases are shared with TRBD1. Germline CDR1 and CDR2: SNHLY and FYNNEI. Trimming took 0 bases from V and 4 from J; bases not matched to a gene: 5. The CDR3 has 15 residues. The CDR3 is CASSEAPGTAYGYTF. The CDR3 nucleotides are TGTGCCAGCAGTGAAGCGCCCGGGACAGCCTATGGCTACACCTTC.

The table lists this clone with a count of one. The chain joins TRBV7-9 to TRBJ2-5, with D hard to call. The germline V gene encodes CDR1 SEHNR and CDR2 FQNEAQ (reference sequence). V lost 9 bases to trimming and J lost 5 bases, with 16 bases between them. The CDR3 has 13 residues. The CDR3 DNA is TGTGCCAGTACGAACGGAGTGCGGGAGACCCAGTACTTC. Translating gives CASTNGVRETQYF.